The source of this T cell receptor beta chain is a study of blood T cell repertoires in COVID-19. TCRdb keeps only in-frame clones here, not all; method: immunoSEQ multiplex PCR. Here the sample spans around 100,000 clones, 80% to 90% being singletons. The sample consisted of peripheral blood. The source of this sequence is a woman in her 30s with acute or convalescent COVID-19.

CDR3 sequence (DNA): TGTGCCAGCAGGGGCGGGGGTAATGAAAAACTGTTTTTT. Protein sequence: CASRGGGNEKLFF. This chain links TRBV28 with TRBJ1-4; TRBD1 is a possible D gene (5 bases). Looked up from germline, CDR1 is MDHEN and CDR2 is SYDVKM. Trimming removed 6 bases at V and 4 bases at J, with 9 bases between. This CDR3 comprises 13 residues.